The sequence of this TCR beta chain was determined in a study of T cell changes during pregnancy in multiple sclerosis. Method: immunoSEQ multiplex PCR; TCRdb's copy keeps in-frame clones and lacks some. The table has tens of thousands of clones, roughly 90% seen once. Germline CDR1 and CDR2: LNHDA and SQIVND (reference sequence). CDR3 length: 14 amino acids. V was trimmed by 1 base and J by 7 bases, leaving 14 bases between them. The sample consisted of peripheral blood, taken in the first trimester of pregnancy. This TCR was sampled from a female donor in good health, enrolled as a control in a pregnancy study. This chain joins TRBV19 and TRBJ2-7, with D possibly being TRBD1 (5 bases). The CDR3 coding sequence is TGTGCCAGTAGTATAGTAGGGGCAGCTGGTGAGCAGTACTTC. This encodes CASSIVGAAGEQYF.